These 21 T cell receptor beta chains came from one sample sequenced in a study of shared clonotypes between healthy human individuals. Assay used: immunoSEQ multiplex PCR; TCRdb lists only in-frame clones, some missing. The sample consists of some 2,500,000 clones, approximately 90% of them appearing once. Sequenced sample: naive CD4+ T cells from PBMCs. Specified subset: CD45RA+ positively selected. The receptor set was obtained from a man younger than 30 in good health. Some clones in this sample may be carry-over from other donors' samples.

The sample holds one count of this clone. The rearrangement uses TRBV6-5 and TRBJ1-2, with 7 bases lining up with TRBD1. V lost 2 bases, J lost 3 bases, and 9 bases stayed unmatched. The CDR3 extends over 16 amino acids. Germline-derived CDR1 and CDR2 are MNHEY and SVGAGI. The CDR3 coding sequence is TGTGCCAGCAGTTACAACGGCAGGGGGTCTGACTATGGCTACACCTTC. It encodes CASSYNGRGSDYGYTF.

The chain has TRBV7-6 and TRBJ1-3, with D uncertain. Germline-derived CDR1 and CDR2 are SGHVS and FNYEAQ. V was shortened by 3 bases and J by 0 bases, with 12 bases between the two germline ends. The CDR3 covers 16 residues. CDR3 DNA sequence: TGTGCCAGCAGCTTCCAGCGTAAGAGCTCTGGAAACACCATATATTTT. This gives the protein CASSFQRKSSGNTIYF.

CDR3 in amino acids: CASSRDRVDEKLFF. The CDR3 DNA reads TGCGCCAGCAGCCGGGACAGGGTTGATGAAAAACTGTTTTTT. This rearrangement joins TRBV5-1 to TRBJ1-4; 9 bases are shared with TRBD1. Per germline, CDR1 SGHRS and CDR2 YFSETQ. V was clipped by 4 bases and J by 6 bases; unmatched bases: 4. This CDR3 has 14 amino acids.

The V and J genes are TRBV5-4 and TRBJ2-5, with TRBD2 identical over 13 bases. The V segment lost 4 bases and the J segment 1 base; nucleotides outside the gene matches: 4. In germline, CDR1 is SGHNT, CDR2 YYREEE (reference sequence). This CDR3 comprises 16 residues. In DNA, the CDR3 is TGTGCCAGCAGCCTAGGGACTAGCGGGACCCAAGAGACCCAGTACTTC. Amino acids: CASSLGTSGTQETQYF.

The chain couples TRBV9 to TRBJ1-4; maybe TRBD1 (6 bases). Germline values: CDR1 SGDLS, CDR2 YYNGEE. Trimming left V 1 base short and J 3 bases short, with 10 bases between. The CDR3 covers 15 residues. In nucleotides, the CDR3 is TGTGCCAGCAGCGTATCAGGGGCATCTAATGAAAAACTGTTTTTT. Its translation is CASSVSGASNEKLFF.

This chain joins TRBV2 and TRBJ1-4; TRBD1 aligns across 8 bases. Germline V gives CDR1 SNHLY, CDR2 FYNNEI. The CDR3 length is 15 residues. V shed 7 bases and J 8 bases; nucleotides not matched to a gene: 12. As DNA, the CDR3 is TGTGCCAGCATAAGAGGGACAGGTCGTACAGAAAAACTGTTTTTT. Its translation: CASIRGTGRTEKLFF.

The chain joins TRBV11-2 to TRBJ2-2; D possibly corresponds to TRBD2 (6 bases). The V gene's germline CDR1 is SGHAT and CDR2 FQNNGV. The CDR3 consists of 15 residues. Trimming shortened V by 3 bases and J by 4 bases, and 12 bases separated the two germline ends. This CDR3 reads CASSLGLASTGELFF. Here the CDR3 DNA reads TGTGCCAGCAGCTTGGGCCTAGCGTCCACCGGGGAGCTGTTTTTT.

This clone was detected once. This rearrangement joins TRBV19 to TRBJ1-2; no firm D call. V lost 4 bases to trimming and J lost 8 bases, with 20 bases between them. In germline, CDR1 is LNHDA, CDR2 SQIVND (reference sequence). CDR3 length equals 15 residues. CDR3 nucleotide sequence: TGTGCCAGTAGTACGGTCCCGGCGGACGCTAGAGGCTACACCTTC. It encodes CASSTVPADARGYTF.

Points on this clone: This sample includes further DNA sequences coding for the same CDR3. The rearrangement links TRBV6-5 to TRBJ1-1, with a weak D call TRBD1 (5 bases). Trimming cost V 0 bases and J 5 bases, with 10 bases left between them. The germline gives CDR1 MNHEY, CDR2 SVGAGI. This CDR3 is built from 14 residues. The CDR3 here is CASSYSRGATEAFF. The CDR3 DNA reads as TGTGCCAGCAGTTACTCGAGGGGTGCGACTGAAGCTTTCTTT.

CDR3 loop: CASSQGTGQGGTDTQYF. CDR3 in DNA: TGCGCCAGCAGCCAAGGCACGGGACAGGGGGGCACAGATACGCAGTATTTT. The chain links TRBV4-1 to TRBJ2-3, with 11 bases fitting TRBD1. Germline CDR1 MGHRA, CDR2 YSYEKL. V dropped 1 base and J dropped 1; count of bases not matched to a gene: 4. The CDR3 is 17 residues long.

The chain is built from TRBV6-6 and TRBJ1-4; 9 bases map to TRBD1. Trimming at V came to 5 bases and at J to 7 bases, leaving 8 bases not matched to a gene. The germline CDR1 and CDR2 sequences are MNHNY and SVGAGI (reference sequence). This CDR3 has 15 amino acids. CDR3 in amino acids: CASSQYRGQGEKLFF. CDR3 DNA: TGTGCCAGCAGTCAGTACAGGGGGCAAGGTGAAAAACTGTTTTTT.

As to this clone: Other DNA sequences from this sample encode an identical CDR3 as well. The genes are TRBV7-3 and TRBJ2-6; D unclear. Germline CDR1 SGHTA, CDR2 FQGTGA. V was shortened by 5 bases and J by 3 bases, with 8 bases between the two germline ends. The CDR3 length is 14 residues. The CDR3 DNA sequence: TGTGCCAGCAGCCCTAATAGTGGGGCCAACGTCCTGACTTTC. Amino acid sequence: CASSPNSGANVLTF.

The chain couples TRBV5-6 to TRBJ1-5; tentative D call: TRBD1 (5 bases). CDR3 size: 13 residues. The germline V gene has CDR1 SGHDT and CDR2 YYEEEE. The ends were cut back, 4 bases at V and 7 bases at J, with 12 bases in the middle. The CDR3 here is CASSTYRLQPQHF. In nucleotides, the CDR3 is TGTGCCAGCAGCACCTACAGGCTACAGCCCCAGCATTTT.

J is TRBJ1-2 and V is TRBV6-5; TRBD1 agrees at 9 bases. Germline CDR1 is MNHEY and CDR2 is SVGAGI. The CDR3 sequence is 14 residues long. The trim removed 2 bases at V and 3 bases at J, leaving 1 base unmatched. The CDR3 here is CASSYRDRDYGYTF. The CDR3 DNA reads as TGTGCCAGCAGTTACCGGGACAGGGACTATGGCTACACCTTC.

This clone is a singleton in its sample. The CDR3 DNA sequence: TGTGCCAGCAGGGAGAGCGGGACAGAATACGAGCAGTACTTC. Translated, it gives CASRESGTEYEQYF. The rearrangement joins TRBV7-9 to TRBJ2-7, with D perhaps TRBD1 or TRBD2 (7 bases each). CDR3 length equals 14 residues. CDR1 is SEHNR and CDR2 is FQNEAQ in the germline V gene (reference sequence). The V end was cut by 6 bases, the J end by 4 bases, with 16 bases between.

The rearrangement links TRBV5-4 to TRBJ2-1, with D perhaps TRBD1 (6 bases). The CDR3 runs 15 residues. The germline V and J ends were trimmed by 3 bases and 4 bases, with 14 bases remaining between them. From germline, CDR1 is SGHNT and CDR2 YYREEE (reference sequence). This chain's CDR3 is CASSSGHQPYNEQFF. CDR3 DNA sequence: TGTGCCAGCAGCTCGGGACATCAACCTTACAATGAGCAGTTCTTC. Together with reference TRBV5-4 and TRBJ2-1, the CDR3 gives the full variable domain: ETGVTQSPTHLIKTRGQQVTLRCSSQSGHNTVSWYQQALGQGPQFIFQYYREEENGRGNFPPRFSGLQFPNYSSELNVNALELDDSALYLCASSSGHQPYNEQFFGPGTRLTVL.

This clone was seen a single time. The chain recombines TRBV7-2 with TRBJ1-1; 7 nucleotides match TRBD1. CDR1 and CDR2 (germline): SGHTA, FQGNSA. The CDR3 consists of 15 residues. The J segment lost 1 base and the V segment lost 8 bases, leaving 10 bases of the junction unmatched. The CDR3 bases are TGTGCCAGCCGGTCGAGGGGGCTAACGAACACTGAAGCTTTCTTT. Its protein product is CASRSRGLTNTEAFF.

The chain combines TRBV19 with TRBJ1-6, with 8 bases matching TRBD1. Looked up from germline, CDR1 is LNHDA and CDR2 is SQIVND (reference sequence). With V trimmed by 11 bases and J by 7 bases, 13 bases remained unmatched. The CDR3 covers 15 residues. CDR3 in DNA: TGTGCCGGACGGGATCCGGGACAGGCCAATTCACCCCTCCACTTT. Translated, it gives CAGRDPGQANSPLHF.

The J gene is TRBJ1-5, the V gene TRBV19; 10 bases line up with TRBD1. The CDR3 covers 16 residues. Trimming cost V 5 bases and J 5 bases; bases outside gene matches: 9. Germline CDR1 is LNHDA and CDR2 is SQIVND (reference sequence). The CDR3 sequence is CASSPEGTGAYQPQHF. As DNA, the CDR3 is TGTGCCAGTAGTCCGGAGGGGACAGGGGCCTATCAGCCCCAGCATTTT.

This rearrangement joins TRBV6-5 to TRBJ1-1; no clear D gene. This CDR3 region has 15 residues. Per the germline V gene, CDR1 is MNHEY and CDR2 is SVGAGI. V was trimmed by 1 base and J by 0 bases, leaving 9 bases between them. Here the CDR3 reads CASSYYPALNTEAFF. CDR3 nucleotides: TGTGCCAGCAGTTACTACCCGGCCCTGAACACTGAAGCTTTCTTT.

The rearrangement joins TRBV5-1 to TRBJ2-5, with D possibly matching TRBD1 (6 bases). Trimming took off 3 bases at V and 3 bases at J, with 9 bases between the two ends. The CDR3 totals 13 residues. The germline V gene encodes CDR1 SGHRS and CDR2 YFSETQ. CDR3 residues: CASSSNREETQYF. Here the CDR3 DNA reads TGCGCCAGCAGCTCCAACAGGGAAGAGACCCAGTACTTC.